This TCR beta chain was sequenced for a study of blood T cell repertoires in COVID-19. The overall study: From T cells, B-cell-depleted T cells, or PBMCs came the material, which was cDNA or gDNA.

Those enrolled in Seattle joined during active infection and were followed longitudinally afterward. Authors' data handling: Reference gene primer amplification gave estimated nucleated cell counts. The repertoire was sequenced with immunoSEQ multiplex PCR; TCRdb's copy has only in-frame clones and lacks some. V and J calls and clone size are those listed in that table; D and trimming were worked out from the DNA. Among about 500,000 clones listed, 85% to 90% were seen once. This clone was detected only once. The V gene's germline CDR1 is SGHAT and CDR2 FQNNGV. V shed 5 bases and J shed 4 bases, with 14 bases lying between them. CDR3 length: 14 residues.

This chain uses TRBV11-2 with TRBJ1-1; possibly TRBD1 for D (6 bases). The TCR comes from a woman in her forties or fifties with COVID-19, enrolled during active disease. What was sequenced was peripheral blood. The CDR3 DNA reads TGTGCCAGCAGCCCGATGGGGGGGGCCACTGAAGCTTTCTTT. Translating it yields CASSPMGGATEAFF.